This TCR beta chain comes out of a study of response to subunit inactivated influenza vaccine. Each CDR3 protein gets one entry after TCRdb re-called the RT-PCR reads with MiXCR. This sample has about 160,000 distinct CDR3 sequences; approximately 11% occur once, and the top ten carry 9.5% to 15%. Only a few counts were recorded for this clonotype. After removal of 2 bases from V and 3 bases from J, the junction contained 5 bases not matched to a gene. The CDR3 runs to 15 residues. Germline V gene data show CDR1 as MNHEY and CDR2 as SVGEGT. The chain combines TRBV6-2 or TRBV6-3 with TRBJ2-3; 7 bases agree with TRBD2. The TCR originated in a man over 45 who received an inactivated influenza vaccine. Sequenced here: non-naive T cells sorted from PBMCs, sampled roughly 45 days after vaccination. The CDR3 coding sequence is TGTGCCAGCAGTTACGAGGCGGGGGAAACAGATACGCAGTATTTT. Its translation: CASSYEAGETDTQYF.